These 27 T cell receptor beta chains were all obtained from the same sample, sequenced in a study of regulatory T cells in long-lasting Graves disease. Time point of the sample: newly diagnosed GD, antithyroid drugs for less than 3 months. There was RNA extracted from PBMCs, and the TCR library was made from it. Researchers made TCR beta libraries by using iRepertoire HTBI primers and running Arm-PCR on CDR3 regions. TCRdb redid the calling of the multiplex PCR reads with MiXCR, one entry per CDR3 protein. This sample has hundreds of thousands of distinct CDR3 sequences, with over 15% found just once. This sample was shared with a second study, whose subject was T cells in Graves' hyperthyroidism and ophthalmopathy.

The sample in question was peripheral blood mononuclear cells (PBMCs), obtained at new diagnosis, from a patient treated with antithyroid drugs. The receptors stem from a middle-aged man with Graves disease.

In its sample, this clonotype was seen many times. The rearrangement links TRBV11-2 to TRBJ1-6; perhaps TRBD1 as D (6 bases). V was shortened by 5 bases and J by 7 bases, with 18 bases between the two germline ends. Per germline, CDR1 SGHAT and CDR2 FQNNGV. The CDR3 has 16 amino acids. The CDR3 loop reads CASSRTITQGNSPLHF. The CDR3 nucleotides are TGTGCCAGCAGCCGAACCATTACACAGGGAAATTCACCCCTCCACTTT.

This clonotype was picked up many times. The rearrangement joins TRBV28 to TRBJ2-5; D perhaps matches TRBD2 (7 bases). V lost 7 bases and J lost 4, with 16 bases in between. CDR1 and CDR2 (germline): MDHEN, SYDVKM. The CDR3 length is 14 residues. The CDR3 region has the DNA TGTGCCAGCACGCTCTGGGGGGGCGGAGAGACCCAGTACTTC. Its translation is CASTLWGGGETQYF.

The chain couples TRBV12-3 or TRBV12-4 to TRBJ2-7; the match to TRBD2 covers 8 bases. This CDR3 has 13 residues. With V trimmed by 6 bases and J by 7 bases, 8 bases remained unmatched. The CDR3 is CASRSAGEGEQYF. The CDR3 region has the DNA TGTGCCAGCAGGTCAGCGGGGGAGGGAGAGCAGTACTTC.

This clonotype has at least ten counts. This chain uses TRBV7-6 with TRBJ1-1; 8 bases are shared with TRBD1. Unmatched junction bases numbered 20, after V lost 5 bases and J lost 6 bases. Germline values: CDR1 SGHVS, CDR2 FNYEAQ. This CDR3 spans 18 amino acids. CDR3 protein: CASSPLPKIAGGAAEAFF. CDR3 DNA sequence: TGTGCCAGCAGCCCGCTCCCTAAGATCGCAGGGGGCGCCGCTGAAGCTTTCTTT.

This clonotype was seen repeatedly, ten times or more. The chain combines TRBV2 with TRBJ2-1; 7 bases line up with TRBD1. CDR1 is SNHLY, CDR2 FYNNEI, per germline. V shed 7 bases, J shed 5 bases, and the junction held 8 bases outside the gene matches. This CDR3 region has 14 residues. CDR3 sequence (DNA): TGTGCCAGCAAATTGGGGACAGAGGACAATGAGCAGTTCTTC. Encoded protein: CASKLGTEDNEQFF.

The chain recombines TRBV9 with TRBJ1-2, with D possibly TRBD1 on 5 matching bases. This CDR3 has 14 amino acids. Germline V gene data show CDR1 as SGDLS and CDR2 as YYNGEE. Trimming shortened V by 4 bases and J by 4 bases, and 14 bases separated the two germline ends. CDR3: CASSLSPGTYGYTF. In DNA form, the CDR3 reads TGTGCCAGCAGCCTTTCACCAGGGACCTATGGCTACACCTTC.

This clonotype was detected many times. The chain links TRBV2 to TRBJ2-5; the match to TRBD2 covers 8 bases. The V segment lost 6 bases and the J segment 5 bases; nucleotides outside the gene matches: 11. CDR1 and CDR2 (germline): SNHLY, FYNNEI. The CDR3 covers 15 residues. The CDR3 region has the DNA TGTGCCAGCAGGGGGGCTCGGGGGGGCTGGGAGACCCAGTACTTC. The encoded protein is CASRGARGGWETQYF.

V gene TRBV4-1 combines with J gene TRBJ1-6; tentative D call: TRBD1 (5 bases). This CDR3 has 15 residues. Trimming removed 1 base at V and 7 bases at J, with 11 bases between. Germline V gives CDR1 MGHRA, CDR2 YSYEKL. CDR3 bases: TGCGCCAGCAGCCAAGGGGGGACTGAAAATTCACCCCTCCACTTT. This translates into CASSQGGTENSPLHF.

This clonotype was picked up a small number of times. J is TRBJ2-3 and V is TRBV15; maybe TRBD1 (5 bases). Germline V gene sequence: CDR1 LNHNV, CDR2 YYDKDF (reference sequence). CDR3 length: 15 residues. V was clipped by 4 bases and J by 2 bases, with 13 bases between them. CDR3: CATSIQGGATDTQYF. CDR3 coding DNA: TGTGCCACCAGCATCCAGGGTGGTGCCACAGATACGCAGTATTTT.

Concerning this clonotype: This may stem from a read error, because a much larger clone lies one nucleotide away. CDR3 coding DNA: TGTGCCGGCAGTGAAACACAGCTAAGAGCCCAGTACTTC. Amino acids: CAGSETQLRAQYF. V gene TRBV2 combines with J gene TRBJ2-5; D gene unclear. Germline loops: CDR1 SNHLY, CDR2 FYNNEI. This CDR3 spans 13 amino acids.

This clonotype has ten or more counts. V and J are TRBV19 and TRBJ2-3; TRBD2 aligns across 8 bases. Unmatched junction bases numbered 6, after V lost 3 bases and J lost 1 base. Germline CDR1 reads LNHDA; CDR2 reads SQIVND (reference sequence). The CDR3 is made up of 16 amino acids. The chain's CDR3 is CASSIYFGRGTDTQYF. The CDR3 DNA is TGTGCCAGTAGTATCTATTTCGGGAGGGGCACAGATACGCAGTATTTT.

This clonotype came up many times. The CDR3 region is CASSRWTEAFF. The CDR3 DNA sequence: TGTGCCAGCAGCCGGTGGACTGAAGCTTTCTTT. The chain couples TRBV28 to TRBJ1-1; D unclear. This CDR3 spans 11 amino acids. V lost 6 bases and J 5 bases, leaving 7 bases between the germline ends. Germline V gene sequence: CDR1 MDHEN, CDR2 SYDVKM.

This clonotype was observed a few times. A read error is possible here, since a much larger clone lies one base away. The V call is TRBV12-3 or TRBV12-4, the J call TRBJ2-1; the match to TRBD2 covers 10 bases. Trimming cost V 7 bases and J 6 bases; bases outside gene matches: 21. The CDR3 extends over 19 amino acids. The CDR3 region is CASTYRPFPAGGPGNEQFF. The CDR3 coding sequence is TGTGCCAGCACCTATAGGCCCTTTCCAGCGGGGGGGCCCGGCAATGAGCAGTTCTTC.

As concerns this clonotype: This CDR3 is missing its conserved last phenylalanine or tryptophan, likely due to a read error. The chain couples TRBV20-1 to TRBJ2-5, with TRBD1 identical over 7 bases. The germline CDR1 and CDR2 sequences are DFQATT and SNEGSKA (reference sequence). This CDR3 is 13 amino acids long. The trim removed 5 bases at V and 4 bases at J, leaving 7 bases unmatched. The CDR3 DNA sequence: TGCAGTGCTCCCGACAGGGTTAGAGAGACCCAGTACCTC. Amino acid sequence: CSAPDRVRETQYL.

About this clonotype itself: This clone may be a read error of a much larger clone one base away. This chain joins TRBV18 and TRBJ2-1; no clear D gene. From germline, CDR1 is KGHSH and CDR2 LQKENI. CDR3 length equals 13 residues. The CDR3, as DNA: TGTACCAGCTCCCCGTCGGTGTTGGATGAGCAGTTCTTC. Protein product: CTSSPSVLDEQFF.

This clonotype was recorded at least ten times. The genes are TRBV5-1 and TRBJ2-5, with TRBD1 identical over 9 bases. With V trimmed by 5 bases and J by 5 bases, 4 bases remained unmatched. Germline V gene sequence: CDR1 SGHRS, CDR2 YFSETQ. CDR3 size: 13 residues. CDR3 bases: TGCGCCAGCAGGGTACAGGGGGCCGAGACCCAGTACTTC. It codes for CASRVQGAETQYF.

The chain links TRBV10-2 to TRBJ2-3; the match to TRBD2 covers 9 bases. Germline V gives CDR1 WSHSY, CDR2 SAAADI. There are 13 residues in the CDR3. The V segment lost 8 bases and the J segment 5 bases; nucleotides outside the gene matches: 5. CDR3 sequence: CASLASGVDTQYF. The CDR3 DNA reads TGCGCCAGCTTGGCTAGCGGGGTAGATACGCAGTATTTT.

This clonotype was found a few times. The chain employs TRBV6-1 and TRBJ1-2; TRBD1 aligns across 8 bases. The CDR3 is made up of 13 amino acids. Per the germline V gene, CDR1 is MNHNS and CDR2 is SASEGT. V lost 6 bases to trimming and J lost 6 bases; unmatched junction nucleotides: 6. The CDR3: CASSPDREDGYTF. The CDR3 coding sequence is TGTGCCAGCAGCCCGGACAGGGAGGATGGCTACACCTTC.

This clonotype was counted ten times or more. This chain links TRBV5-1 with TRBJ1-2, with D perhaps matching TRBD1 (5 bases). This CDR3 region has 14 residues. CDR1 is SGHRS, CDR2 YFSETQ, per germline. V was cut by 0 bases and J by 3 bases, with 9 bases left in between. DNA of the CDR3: TGCGCCAGCAGCTTGGTGGCGGGGCACTATGGCTACACCTTC. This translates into CASSLVAGHYGYTF.

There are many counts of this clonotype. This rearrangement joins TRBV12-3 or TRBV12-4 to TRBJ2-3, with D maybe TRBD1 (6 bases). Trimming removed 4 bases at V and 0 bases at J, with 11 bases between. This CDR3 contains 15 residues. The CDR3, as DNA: TGTGCCAGCAGTTCGACAGGCGTTAGCACAGATACGCAGTATTTT. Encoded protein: CASSSTGVSTDTQYF.

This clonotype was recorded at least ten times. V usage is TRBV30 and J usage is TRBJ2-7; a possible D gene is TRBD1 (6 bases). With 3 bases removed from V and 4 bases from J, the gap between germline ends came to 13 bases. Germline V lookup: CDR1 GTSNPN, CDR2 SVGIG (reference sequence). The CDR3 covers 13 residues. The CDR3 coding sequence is TGTGCCTGGAGAATGGCAGGGGTATACGAGCAGTACTTC. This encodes CAWRMAGVYEQYF.

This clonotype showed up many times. In DNA form, the CDR3 reads TGTGCCACCAGCAGCCGGGAACGGGGGCGTGACGAGCAGTACTTC. The encoded protein is CATSSRERGRDEQYF. The chain employs TRBV15 and TRBJ2-7; D is tentatively TRBD1 or TRBD2 (6 bases each). From germline, CDR1 is LNHNV and CDR2 YYDKDF (reference sequence). V lost 3 bases, J lost 5 bases, and 17 bases lay in between. This CDR3 has 15 amino acids.

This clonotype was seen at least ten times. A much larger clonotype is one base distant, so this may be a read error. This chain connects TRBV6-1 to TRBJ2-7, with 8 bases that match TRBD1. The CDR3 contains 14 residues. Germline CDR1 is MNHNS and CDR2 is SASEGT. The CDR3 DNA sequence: TGTGCCAGCAGTGGGACAGGGAGCTCCTACAAGCAGTACTTC. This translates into CASSGTGSSYKQYF.

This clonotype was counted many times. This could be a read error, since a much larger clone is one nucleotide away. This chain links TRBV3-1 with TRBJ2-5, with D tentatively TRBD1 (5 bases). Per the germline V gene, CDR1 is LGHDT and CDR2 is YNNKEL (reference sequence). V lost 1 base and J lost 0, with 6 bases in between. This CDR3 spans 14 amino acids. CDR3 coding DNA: TGTGCCAGCAGCCAAGCACAGGACCAAGAGACCCAGTACTTC. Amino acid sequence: CASSQAQDQETQYF.

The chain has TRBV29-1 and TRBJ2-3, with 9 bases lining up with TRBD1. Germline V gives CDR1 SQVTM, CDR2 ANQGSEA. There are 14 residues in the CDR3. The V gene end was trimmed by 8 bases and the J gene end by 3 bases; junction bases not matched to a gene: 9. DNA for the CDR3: TGCAGCACGGGGACAGGGAAGAGGACAGATACGCAGTATTTT. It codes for CSTGTGKRTDTQYF.

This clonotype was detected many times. DNA of the CDR3: TGTGCCAGCAGTTTGCAGGGGGCGAGAGCTAACTATGGCTACACCTTC. It yields the protein CASSLQGARANYGYTF. The J gene is TRBJ1-2, the V gene TRBV12-3 or TRBV12-4; 8 bases align to TRBD1. There are 16 residues in the CDR3. V shed 3 bases and J 0 bases; nucleotides not matched to a gene: 6.

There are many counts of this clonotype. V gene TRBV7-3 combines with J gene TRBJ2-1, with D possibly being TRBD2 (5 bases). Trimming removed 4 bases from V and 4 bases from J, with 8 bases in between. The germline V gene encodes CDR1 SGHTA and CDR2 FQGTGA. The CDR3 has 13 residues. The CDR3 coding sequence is TGTGCCAGCAGCTCGGACTTTTACAATGAGCAGTTCTTC. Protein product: CASSSDFYNEQFF.